One sample yielded the 8 T cell receptor beta chains listed below, sequenced in a study of control samples from healthy donors and cancer patients. Using immunoSEQ multiplex PCR, the repertoire was profiled, and TCRdb retains in-frame clones only, with some absent. The table records about 180,000 clones, 85% to 90% of them present only once. The sequenced sample consisted of blood. These receptors came from a woman in her forties or fifties in good health.

A note on this clone: Within the sample, other DNA sequences also encode this same CDR3. This chain uses TRBV28 with TRBJ2-7; D gene ambiguous. Germline assignment: CDR1 MDHEN and CDR2 SYDVKM. V was shortened by 5 bases and J by 2 bases, with 1 base between the two germline ends. The length of the CDR3 is 10 residues. CDR3 loop: CASSTYEQYF. CDR3 coding DNA: TGTGCCAGCAGTACCTACGAGCAGTACTTC.

This clone showed up just a few times. The chain uses TRBV21-1 and TRBJ2-7; whether TRBD2, the table's D call, matches the DNA was not checked. TRBV21-1 is shown as a pseudogene. The CDR3 is 18 residues long. Here the CDR3 DNA reads TGTGCCAGCAGGAAAGACAGAGTAGCGGGGGATCACAGGAACGAGCAGTACTTC. Amino acids: CASRKDRVAGDHRNEQYF.

V and J are TRBV28 and TRBJ2-3; tentatively, D is TRBD2 (5 bases). With 2 bases removed from V and 2 bases from J, the gap between germline ends came to 11 bases. This CDR3 is 15 amino acids long. CDR1 MDHEN and CDR2 SYDVKM come from the germline V gene. The CDR3 is CASSLGAVYTDTQYF. CDR3 in DNA: TGTGCCAGCAGTTTAGGAGCGGTCTACACAGATACGCAGTATTTT.

The chain joins TRBV5-6 to TRBJ1-2; D remains ambiguous. Germline values: CDR1 SGHDT, CDR2 YYEEEE. The CDR3 is made up of 11 amino acids. With 3 bases removed from V and 8 bases from J, the gap between germline ends came to 8 bases. DNA for the CDR3: TGTGCCAGCAGCTCCGTTGGGGGCTACACCTTC. It yields the protein CASSSVGGYTF.

The J gene is TRBJ1-5, the V gene TRBV19; D is perhaps TRBD1 (5 bases). This CDR3 has 13 residues. Germline assignment: CDR1 LNHDA and CDR2 SQIVND (reference sequence). The V and J ends lost 5 bases and 5 bases respectively, with 10 bases between them. CDR3 sequence (DNA): TGTGCCAGTAGTCCCCCAGGGTATCAGCCCCAGCATTTT. It translates to CASSPPGYQPQHF. Combining the CDR3 with reference TRBV19 and TRBJ1-5 gives the whole variable domain DGGITQSPKYLFRKEGQNVTLSCEQNLNHDAMYWYRQDPGQGLRLIYYSQIVNDFQKGDIAEGYSVSREKKESFPLTVTSAQKNPTAFYLCASSPPGYQPQHFGDGTRLSIL.

This clone was seen a single time. The chain has TRBV5-1 and TRBJ1-1; 8 bases align to TRBD1. Trimming took 0 bases from V and 7 from J; bases not matched to a gene: 5. Germline CDR1 SGHRS, CDR2 YFSETQ. This CDR3 region has 14 residues. In nucleotides, the CDR3 is TGCGCCAGCAGCTTGGGACAGGGGATCGGTGAAGCTTTCTTT. Encoded protein: CASSLGQGIGEAFF.

CDR3 region: CASSQRRGVAGELFF. As DNA, the CDR3 is TGTGCCAGCAGCCAACGGAGGGGGGTTGCCGGGGAGCTGTTTTTT. The genes are TRBV6-6 and TRBJ2-2; D assignment may be TRBD1 or TRBD2 (6 bases each). Germline V gene sequence: CDR1 MNHNY, CDR2 SVGAGI (reference sequence). This CDR3 contains 15 residues. Trimming cost V 6 bases and J 6 bases, with 17 bases left between them.

Turning to this clone: The same CDR3 also results from other DNA sequences found in this sample. The rearrangement uses TRBV5-6 and TRBJ1-2, with D possibly TRBD1 on 6 matching bases. The germline V gene encodes CDR1 SGHDT and CDR2 YYEEEE. This CDR3 is 13 amino acids long. Trimming shortened V by 4 bases and J by 2 bases, and 9 bases separated the two germline ends. CDR3 amino acids: CASSPGQNYGYTF. The CDR3 DNA is TGTGCCAGCAGCCCGGGACAAAACTATGGCTACACCTTC. The whole variable domain, filled in from reference TRBV5-6 and TRBJ1-2, reads DAGVTQSPTHLIKTRGQQVTLRCSPKSGHDTVSWYQQALGQGPQFIFQYYEEEERQRGNFPDRFSGHQFPNYSSELNVNALLLGDSALYLCASSPGQNYGYTFGSGTRLTVV.